Listed below are T cell receptor beta chains from one sample, sequenced in a study of vaccination and CD4 T cells after COVID-19. TCRdb re-analysed the PCR reads in MiXCR, keeping a single row per CDR3 protein. The sample contains 20,000 or so distinct CDR3 sequences, 30% to 35% of which appear only once. Their antigens are not known. What was sequenced was cultured CD4+ T cells from blood. These receptors were taken from a human donor with COVID-19. Both conserved end residues are part of each CDR3. The D gene is left open where the match is weak. Only part of the rows carry a size: once, few, many, or a class if the clone is expanded.

>TRBV7-2|NA|NA|TRBJ2-3|15
TGTGCCAGCAGCCCCTTGGGGGGGGGCCTCGATACGCAGTATTTT
CASSPLGGGLDTQYF
>TRBV6-5|NA|NA|TRBJ1-1|13
TGTGCCAGCAGTTCTAAGGTCCGCCTTGAAGCTTTCTTT
CASSSKVRLEAFF
>TRBV7-9|NA|NA|TRBJ1-2|15
TGTGCCAGCAGCCCTACCAGGACAGTTAACTATGGCTACACCTTC
CASSPTRTVNYGYTF
>TRBV19|NA|NA|TRBJ1-2|13
TGTGCCAGTAGTCTCGGGGGAAAGCGGGGCTACACCTTC
CASSLGGKRGYTF
>TRBV6-1|NA|few|TRBJ2-2|13
TGTGCCAGCAGCCCCTATTCGACCGGGGAGCTGTTTTTT
CASSPYSTGELFF
>TRBV4-3|NA|few|TRBJ1-3|15
TGCGCCAGCAGCCAGAATACAGGTGCTGGAAACACCATATATTTT
CASSQNTGAGNTIYF
>TRBV7-9|NA|few|TRBJ2-2|15
TGTGCCAGCAGCTTAGCGCCGACAGCCACCGGGGAGCTGTTTTTT
CASSLAPTATGELFF
>TRBV6-1|NA|NA|TRBJ2-6|15
TGTGCCAGCAGTACCGAAGACAGGCGGGCCAACGTCCTGACTTTC
CASSTEDRRANVLTF
>TRBV27|NA|few|TRBJ1-1|18
TGTGCCAGCACAACCTTTGGGGGTATGGGCTATTTGCACACTGAAGCTTTCTTT
CASTTFGGMGYLHTEAFF
>TRBV2|TRBD1|NA|TRBJ1-1|14
TGTGCCAGCGAGACAGGGAACATGAACACTGAAGCTTTCTTT
CASETGNMNTEAFF
>TRBV19|NA|few|TRBJ2-1|14
TGTGCCAGTAGTAGAGGACAGAGCTACAATGAGCAGTTCTTC
CASSRGQSYNEQFF
>TRBV19|TRBD1|few|TRBJ2-3|15
TGTGCCAGTAGTCCCAGGACAGGGAGCACAGATACGCAGTATTTT
CASSPRTGSTDTQYF
>TRBV5-1|NA|NA|TRBJ2-1|14
TGCGCCAGCACCTGGGACGGGGTTGTCAATGAGCAGTTCTTC
CASTWDGVVNEQFF
>TRBV5-1|NA|NA|TRBJ1-1|15
TGCGCCAGCAGTTTATTGGGACCCTCGGAAACTGAAGCTTTCTTT
CASSLLGPSETEAFF
>TRBV12-3/TRBV12-4|NA|NA|TRBJ1-1|14
TGTGCCAGCAGTTTCCCGGGGGTGGCGACTGAAGCTTTCTTT
CASSFPGVATEAFF
>TRBV12-5|NA|NA|TRBJ2-1|15
TGTGCTAGTGGTTTGGCCCGGGACTTCTACAATGAGCAGTTCTTC
CASGLARDFYNEQFF
>TRBV9|NA|NA|TRBJ1-2|12
TGTGCCAGCAGCGTAGAGGAGTATGGCTACACCTTC
CASSVEEYGYTF
>TRBV7-6|TRBD2|NA|TRBJ2-5|14
TGTGCCAGCAGCCTGACGGGGGGAATAGAGACCCAGTACTTC
CASSLTGGIETQYF
>TRBV5-4|TRBD1|NA|TRBJ1-4|16
TGTGCCAGCAGCCGTTGGGGAGGGACAGCCGCGGGCAAACTGTTTTTT
CASSRWGGTAAGKLFF
>TRBV6-4|TRBD2|few|TRBJ2-3|16
TGTGCCAGCAGTGCCCACAGCGGGGGCAACACAGATACGCAGTATTTT
CASSAHSGGNTDTQYF
>TRBV19|TRBD2|NA|TRBJ2-1|17
TGTGCCAGTAGTATAGCGTTTAGCGGGGGGACTTACAATGAGCGGTTCTTC
CASSIAFSGGTYNERFF
>TRBV28|TRBD1|NA|TRBJ1-2|14
TGTGCCAGCAGTTCCCTGGACAGGGGGTATGGCTACACCTTC
CASSSLDRGYGYTF
>TRBV24-1|NA|few|TRBJ2-2|13
TGTGCCACCAGTGATTTCCTCACCGGGGAGCTGTTTTTT
CATSDFLTGELFF
>TRBV7-9|TRBD1|NA|TRBJ2-7|14
TGTGCCAGCAGCGATTGGACAGGGTTCTACGAGCAGTACTTC
CASSDWTGFYEQYF
>TRBV12-3/TRBV12-4|NA|few|TRBJ2-7|14
TGTGCCAGCAGTTTCACCAGGAGCTCCTACGAGCAGTACTTC
CASSFTRSSYEQYF
>TRBV6-1|TRBD2|NA|TRBJ2-2|17
TGTGCCAGCAGCCCTGGACTAGCGGGGGGTTACACCGGGGAGCTGTTTTTT
CASSPGLAGGYTGELFF
>TRBV6-5|NA|few|TRBJ2-4|13
TGTGCCAGCAGTTACCCAGGGAGCAACATTCAGTACTTC
CASSYPGSNIQYF
>TRBV6-5|NA|NA|TRBJ1-2|16
TGTGCCAGCAGTTACGGGCAGGGTCAAGCTAACTATGGCTACACCTTC
CASSYGQGQANYGYTF